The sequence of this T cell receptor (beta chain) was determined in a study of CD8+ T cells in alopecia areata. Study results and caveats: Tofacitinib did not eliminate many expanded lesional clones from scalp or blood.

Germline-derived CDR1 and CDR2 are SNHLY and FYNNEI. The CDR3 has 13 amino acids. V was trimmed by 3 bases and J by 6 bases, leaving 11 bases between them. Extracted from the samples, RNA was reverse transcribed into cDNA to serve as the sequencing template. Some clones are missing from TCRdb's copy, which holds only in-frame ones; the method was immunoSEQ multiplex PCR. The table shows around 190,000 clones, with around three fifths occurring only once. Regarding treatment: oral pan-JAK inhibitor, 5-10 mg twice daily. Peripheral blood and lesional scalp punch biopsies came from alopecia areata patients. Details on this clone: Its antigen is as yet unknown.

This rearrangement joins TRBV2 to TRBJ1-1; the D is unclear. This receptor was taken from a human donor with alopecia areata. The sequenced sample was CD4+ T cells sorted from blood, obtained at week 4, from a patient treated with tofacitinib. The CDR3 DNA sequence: TGTGCCAGCAGTGAGAGTTTCGCGGCTGAAGCTTTCTTT. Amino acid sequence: CASSESFAAEAFF.